A single sample gave rise to the 14 T cell receptor beta chains below, sequenced in a study of patients and donors after allogeneic stem cell transplantation. TCRdb recomputed calls from the RT-PCR reads with MiXCR, one row per CDR3 protein. The table shows some 880,000 distinct CDR3 sequences, with approximately 18% occurring only once. The sample comprised blood, either unsorted or a sorted T cell fraction (not recorded which). The receptors originated from a human donor who was either an allogeneic HSCT recipient or a stem cell or donor lymphocyte infusion donor (not recorded which). It is not recorded whose cells these are; they may come from a transplant donor.

Only a few counts were recorded for this clonotype. The chain employs TRBV11-2 and TRBJ2-7, with D perhaps matching TRBD2 (5 bases). Germline V lookup: CDR1 SGHAT, CDR2 FQNNGV. This CDR3 is 13 amino acids long. V was shortened by 5 bases and J by 4 bases, with 12 bases between the two germline ends. The CDR3 sequence is CASSTQRGYEQYF. The CDR3 nucleotides read TGTGCCAGCAGCACCCAACGGGGATACGAGCAGTACTTC. The full variable domain, completed using reference TRBV11-2 and TRBJ2-7, is EAGVAQSPRYKIIEKRQSVAFWCNPISGHATLYWYQQILGQGPKLLIQFQNNGVVDDSQLPKDRFSAERLKGVDSTLKIQPAKLEDSAVYLCASSTQRGYEQYFGPGTRLTVT.

This clonotype was counted a few times. The chain links TRBV4-1 to TRBJ2-7; no definite D call. Trimming took 1 base from V and 2 from J, leaving 12 bases between them. CDR3 length: 15 residues. Germline V gene sequence: CDR1 MGHRA, CDR2 YSYEKL. CDR3 DNA sequence: TGCGCCAGCAGCCAAGTTGCCACCGATACCTACGAGCAGTACTTC. This gives the protein CASSQVATDTYEQYF.

The chain uses TRBV3-1 and TRBJ1-1; possible D gene TRBD1, 6 bases. The CDR3 length is 15 residues. Germline assignment: CDR1 LGHDT and CDR2 YNNKEL (reference sequence). Trimming removed 0 bases at V and 6 bases at J, with 14 bases between. The CDR3 loop is CASSQDLGGAPEAFF. Written as DNA, the CDR3 is TGTGCCAGCAGCCAAGATTTGGGGGGGGCCCCTGAAGCTTTCTTT.

V is TRBV4-3 and J is TRBJ1-2; perhaps TRBD1 as D (5 bases). CDR3 length: 16 amino acids. V gave up 0 bases and J gave up 4 bases, with 15 bases separating them. Germline V gene data show CDR1 as LGHNA and CDR2 as YSLEER. The CDR3 spells CASSQDRGGVGYGYTF. The CDR3 bases are TGCGCCAGCAGCCAAGATCGGGGAGGGGTAGGCTATGGCTACACCTTC.

In its sample, this clonotype was seen a few times. The chain combines TRBV2 with TRBJ2-5, with D unresolved. Trimming cost V 5 bases and J 0 bases, with 10 bases left between them. Germline V gene lookup returns CDR1 SNHLY and CDR2 FYNNEI. The CDR3 is 14 residues long. As DNA, the CDR3 is TGTGCCAGCAGTAGACGGATCAACCAAGAGACCCAGTACTTC. Protein sequence: CASSRRINQETQYF.

The chain employs TRBV11-2 and TRBJ2-1; D may be TRBD2 (5 bases). V shed 0 bases and J shed 1 base, with 19 bases lying between them. Germline V lookup: CDR1 SGHAT, CDR2 FQNNGV. The CDR3 runs 19 residues. CDR3 region: CASSLEGWRSSGSYNEQFF. CDR3 DNA sequence: TGTGCCAGCAGCTTAGAAGGTTGGAGGTCGTCGGGTTCCTACAATGAGCAGTTCTTC.

The sample holds a few counts of this clonotype. The CDR3 protein is CAISESPSGVYNEQFF. The CDR3 DNA reads TGTGCCATCAGTGAGTCCCCCAGCGGGGTATACAATGAGCAGTTCTTC. The chain recombines TRBV10-3 with TRBJ2-1; 7 bases are a match to TRBD2. Germline V gene data show CDR1 as ENHRY and CDR2 as SYGVKD. The V segment lost 0 bases and the J segment 4 bases; nucleotides outside the gene matches: 6. CDR3 length equals 16 residues.

This clonotype was seen only a few times. This sequence joins TRBV6-5 and TRBJ1-2; tentatively, D is TRBD1 (5 bases). The length of the CDR3 is 17 residues. Trimming stripped 2 bases from V and 0 bases from J, with 16 bases between. CDR1 MNHEY and CDR2 SVGAGI come from the germline V gene. In nucleotides, the CDR3 is TGTGCCAGCAGTTACCAACTCACTAGGGGAGCTAACTATGGCTACACCTTC. This gives the protein CASSYQLTRGANYGYTF.

V gene TRBV20-1 combines with J gene TRBJ2-7, with D possibly TRBD2 on 5 matching bases. CDR1 and CDR2 (germline): DFQATT, SNEGSKA (reference sequence). The CDR3 runs 14 residues. Trimming cost V 0 bases and J 6 bases, with 15 bases left between them. DNA for the CDR3: TGCAGTGCTAGAGATTACGGGGTTCTGGGCGAGCAGTACTTC. Protein: CSARDYGVLGEQYF.

This clonotype was seen only a few times. The chain couples TRBV6-5 to TRBJ1-1; 7 bases line up with TRBD1. The CDR3 contains 16 residues. The J segment lost 4 bases and the V segment lost 2 bases, leaving 10 bases of the junction unmatched. Germline values: CDR1 MNHEY, CDR2 SVGAGI. In DNA form, the CDR3 reads TGTGCCAGCAGTTACCTGGCTTTGACAGGGCGCACTGAAGCTTTCTTT. Protein sequence: CASSYLALTGRTEAFF.

This clonotype has a handful of counts. The chain combines TRBV5-1 with TRBJ2-7; D tentatively reads TRBD1 or TRBD2 (5 bases each). V was pared by 0 bases and J by 0 bases, with 13 bases between. This CDR3 is 16 amino acids long. Germline V gene sequence: CDR1 SGHRS, CDR2 YFSETQ. DNA of the CDR3: TGCGCCAGCAGCTTGGCCCCGAGGGACGCCTCCTACGAGCAGTACTTC. Its protein is CASSLAPRDASYEQYF.

The genes are TRBV25-1 and TRBJ2-1, with TRBD1 identical over 8 bases. This CDR3 spans 15 amino acids. V gave up 2 bases and J gave up 6 bases; unmatched junction bases: 6. Germline V gene data show CDR1 as MGHDK and CDR2 as SYGVNS. CDR3 coding DNA: TGTGCCAGCAGTGAACTGGGGACAGGTTCCAATGAGCAGTTCTTC. Protein product: CASSELGTGSNEQFF.

A few counts support this clonotype. The chain carries TRBV9 and TRBJ1-5, with 7 bases fitting TRBD1. The CDR3 extends over 15 amino acids. The V gene end was trimmed by 0 bases and the J gene end by 4 bases; junction bases not matched to a gene: 4. Germline V gene lookup returns CDR1 SGDLS and CDR2 YYNGEE. CDR3 DNA: TGTGCCAGCAGCGTAGAGGGGACAGTTAATCAGCCCCAGCATTTT. This encodes CASSVEGTVNQPQHF.

This clonotype was recorded many times. This rearrangement joins TRBV12-3 or TRBV12-4 to TRBJ2-5, with D perhaps matching TRBD2 (6 bases). This CDR3 has 17 amino acids. V was pared by 7 bases and J by 5 bases, with 26 bases between. The CDR3, as DNA: TGTGCCAGCACCAAACAAACGGGACTTCTCGAAGGGGAGACCCAGTACTTC. Amino acids: CASTKQTGLLEGETQYF.